Here is one T cell receptor beta chain with its context. The antigen remains unidentified. These data are taken from a study of cytomegalovirus exposure and HLA in healthy donors. General study findings and limits: Testing in vitro showed three CMV-associated chains specific for CMV antigens. Accounts indicate the classifier identified cytomegalovirus status with strong specificity and sensitivity.

Germline CDR1 MNHEY, CDR2 SMNVEV (reference sequence). The length of the CDR3 is 14 residues. V lost 1 base and J 4 bases, leaving 10 bases between the germline ends. Clones were read by immunoSEQ multiplex PCR, and TCRdb kept only the in-frame ones, dropping some. The sample lists around 98,000 clones, 87% seen once, with roughly 3.7% in the top ten. The chain is built from TRBV27 and TRBJ2-5; D gene ambiguous. Sequenced sample: PBMCs. The sequence derives from a woman in her twenties or thirties in good health and CMV-seronegative. CDR3 amino acids: CASSLFSGLETQYF. The CDR3 DNA is TGTGCCAGCAGTTTATTCAGTGGCTTAGAGACCCAGTACTTC.